This TCR beta chain came from a study of blood T cell repertoires in COVID-19. In the study overall: Donors in the United States, Italy and Spain gave samples during acute or convalescent COVID-19. Nucleic acid was either cDNA or gDNA, and it came from T cells, B-cell-depleted T cells, or PBMCs.

As originally analysed: It was from reference gene primer amplification that nucleated cell counts were estimated. Profiling relied on immunoSEQ multiplex PCR, and the TCRdb table lists in-frame clones only, not all of them. V and J calls and clone size are as listed in that table; D and trimming were resolved from the DNA. The sample includes 100,000 to 150,000 clones, around 89% of them seen just once. Trimming cost V 3 bases and J 4 bases; bases outside gene matches: 8. Germline CDR1 is MNHEY and CDR2 is SMNVEV (reference sequence). CDR3 length: 15 residues. Seattle patients were enrolled while actively infected and followed longitudinally.

The origin of this receptor is a woman in her sixties or seventies with COVID-19, enrolled during active disease. V and J are TRBV27 and TRBJ1-2, with TRBD1 matching over 7 bases. The sequenced material came from peripheral blood. The CDR3 DNA reads TGTGCCAGCAGTTTGACGGACAGGTTCATCTATGGCTACACCTTC. It codes for CASSLTDRFIYGYTF.